The 7 T cell receptor beta chains reported below all come from one sample, sequenced in a study of shared T cell receptors in the human thymus. Profiling relied on immunoSEQ multiplex PCR, and the TCRdb table lists in-frame clones only, not all of them. The sample records some 720,000 clones, roughly 90% being singletons. The same sample was also studied in work on human thymus T cells.

Sample: thymocytes. The receptors stem from a boy in the first two years of life with a congenital heart defect.

V usage is TRBV15 and J usage is TRBJ2-5, with 12 bases that match TRBD2. Trimming at V came to 6 bases and at J to 5 bases, leaving 16 bases not matched to a gene. The CDR3 runs 18 residues. Germline loops: CDR1 LNHNV, CDR2 YYDKDF (reference sequence). The DNA of the CDR3 is TGTGCCACCAGGGCCCCCGGGCTAGCGGGAGGGCCGGAGGAGACCCAGTACTTC. Residues: CATRAPGLAGGPEETQYF.

The rearrangement joins TRBV5-4 to TRBJ2-2; 7 nucleotides align to TRBD1. Unmatched junction bases numbered 12, after V lost 6 bases and J lost 4 bases. The CDR3 is 16 amino acids. In germline, CDR1 is SGHNT, CDR2 YYREEE (reference sequence). The CDR3 region is CASTPRDSKGTGELFF. The CDR3 nucleotides read TGTGCCAGCACCCCCCGGGACAGTAAGGGCACCGGGGAGCTGTTTTTT. The variable domain in full, with the rest retrieved from reference TRBV5-4 and TRBJ2-2, is ETGVTQSPTHLIKTRGQQVTLRCSSQSGHNTVSWYQQALGQGPQFIFQYYREEENGRGNFPPRFSGLQFPNYSSELNVNALELDDSALYLCASTPRDSKGTGELFFGEGSRLTVL.

This clone was counted a few times. This sequence joins TRBV16 and TRBJ1-4; D gene ambiguous. Germline V gene data show CDR1 as KGHSY and CDR2 as FQNENV. CDR3 size: 16 residues. V lost 7 bases and J 0 bases, leaving 15 bases between the germline ends. CDR3 DNA sequence: TGTGCCAGCAAGTCTGGGAGGAGGCCAACTAATGAAAAACTGTTTTTT. It is translated as CASKSGRRPTNEKLFF.

The CDR3, as DNA: TGTGCCAGCAGCCGGGGAAACAGGGTGGGTCACCAAGAGACCCAGTACTTC. It is translated as CASSRGNRVGHQETQYF. The V call is TRBV4-2, the J call TRBJ2-5, with D perhaps TRBD1 (6 bases). Germline loops: CDR1 LGHNA, CDR2 YNFKEQ. V lost 4 bases to trimming and J lost 0 bases, with 18 bases between them. This CDR3 contains 17 residues.

The chain carries TRBV2 and TRBJ1-2, with D perhaps TRBD1 (6 bases). This CDR3 region has 12 residues. Germline-derived CDR1 and CDR2 are SNHLY and FYNNEI. V lost 10 bases to trimming and J lost 7 bases, with 16 bases between them. The DNA of the CDR3 is TGTGCCACCGAAGGGGGGGCGCGTGGCTACACCTTC. This gives the protein CATEGGARGYTF.

This rearrangement joins TRBV15 to TRBJ1-5, with D possibly matching TRBD1 (6 bases). V lost 4 bases to trimming and J lost 5 bases, with 15 bases between them. Germline V gives CDR1 LNHNV, CDR2 YYDKDF (reference sequence). The CDR3 spans 15 residues. CDR3 bases: TGTGCCACCAGCATTCCGAGGGGGTCTTATCAGCCCCAGCATTTT. Translation: CATSIPRGSYQPQHF.

The chain has TRBV4-3 and TRBJ2-7; TRBD2 might be the D (6 bases). V was shortened by 4 bases and J by 4 bases, with 11 bases between the two germline ends. CDR1 LGHNA and CDR2 YSLEER come from the germline V gene. This CDR3 region has 13 residues. The CDR3 spells CASSRQRAYEQYF. CDR3 in DNA: TGCGCCAGCAGCCGGCAGCGGGCTTACGAGCAGTACTTC.